These T cell receptor beta chains were read from a single sample in a study of shared clonotypes between healthy human individuals. Sequencing used immunoSEQ multiplex PCR; TCRdb keeps in-frame clones, though not all of them. The top ten hold roughly 0.13% of the sample, which has 2 million to 2.5 million clones, approximately 96% seen once. Sequenced input: naive CD4+ T cells sorted from blood. Receptor source: a man aged 18 to 30 in good health. Both conserved end residues are part of each CDR3. The order of the fields is V gene, D gene, J gene, clone size, CDR3 protein, CDR3 DNA. A D gene is named only where the DNA matches it firmly. Size values are once, few and many counts, or a class for expanded clones, and some rows have none.

>TRBV11-2|TRBD2|TRBJ2-7|-
CASSLVGGSSYEQYF
TGTGCCAGCAGCTTAGTCGGCGGGAGTTCCTACGAGCAGTACTTC
>TRBV30|-|TRBJ1-1|-
CASDPGRNTEAFF
TGTGCCTCCGATCCGGGCAGAAACACTGAAGCTTTCTTT
>TRBV6-4|TRBD1|TRBJ1-5|-
CASSDWTGCNQPQHF
TGTGCCAGCAGTGACTGGACAGGTTGCAATCAGCCCCAGCATTTT
>TRBV10-3|-|TRBJ1-2|few
CAIMRSGNGYTF
TGTGCCATCATGAGGTCAGGGAATGGCTACACCTTC
>TRBV19|-|TRBJ2-1|-
CASSIPGASRPTRQFF
TGTGCCAGTAGTATACCGGGGGCTAGCCGACCAACACGGCAGTTCTTC
>TRBV30|-|TRBJ1-2|-
CAWIWAGYGYGYTF
TGTGCCTGGATTTGGGCGGGGTACGGCTATGGCTACACCTTC
>TRBV6-5|-|TRBJ2-7|-
CASIQDGGSYEQYF
TGTGCCAGCATCCAAGACGGGGGCTCCTACGAGCAGTACTTC
>TRBV28|-|TRBJ1-3|-
CATMAGRTGNTIYF
TGTGCCACCATGGCGGGCAGAACTGGAAACACCATATATTTT
>TRBV7-2|TRBD2|TRBJ2-3|-
CASSRSPGGGGTDTQYF
TGTGCCAGCAGCCGATCCCCCGGGGGGGGCGGGACAGATACGCAGTATTTT
>TRBV28|TRBD1|TRBJ1-1|-
CASSRRQGSFTEAFF
TGTGCCAGCAGTCGCCGACAGGGAAGTTTCACTGAAGCTTTCTTT
>TRBV28|TRBD1|TRBJ2-7|-
CASGGQGRTEQYF
TGTGCCAGCGGGGGACAGGGACGTACCGAGCAGTACTTC
>TRBV7-6|-|TRBJ2-7|-
CASSRFEGDYEQYF
TGTGCCAGCAGCCGGTTTGAGGGAGACTACGAGCAGTACTTC
>TRBV30|-|TRBJ2-5|-
CAWSPNGRAQETQYF
TGTGCCTGGAGCCCAAATGGGCGGGCTCAAGAGACCCAGTACTTC
>TRBV18|-|TRBJ2-7|-
CASSPMGQLYEQYF
TGTGCCAGCTCACCAATGGGACAACTATACGAGCAGTACTTC
>TRBV10-3|-|TRBJ2-7|-
CAISVEGGKQYF
TGTGCCATCAGTGTAGAAGGCGGGAAGCAGTACTTC
>TRBV2|-|TRBJ2-7|-
CASRKDGIYEQYF
TGTGCCAGCAGGAAGGACGGAATCTACGAGCAGTACTTC
>TRBV19|-|TRBJ2-2|-
CASIGQTVTGELFF
TGTGCCAGTATCGGACAAACGGTAACCGGGGAGCTGTTTTTT
>TRBV11-3|-|TRBJ2-2|-
CASSLAQDTGELFF
TGTGCCAGCAGCTTAGCCCAGGATACCGGGGAGCTGTTTTTT
>TRBV6-1|-|TRBJ1-5|-
CATNPGGIHQPQHF
TGTGCCACTAACCCGGGGGGCATTCATCAGCCCCAGCATTTT
>TRBV19|TRBD2|TRBJ2-5|-
CASSKPGLVFQETQYF
TGTGCCAGTAGTAAACCGGGACTAGTCTTCCAAGAGACCCAGTACTTC
>TRBV5-1|-|TRBJ2-5|-
CASSYGVMETQYF
TGCGCCAGCAGCTATGGGGTTATGGAGACCCAGTACTTC
>TRBV2|-|TRBJ2-3|-
CASRVGQHTDTQYF
TGTGCCAGCAGGGTAGGACAGCACACAGATACGCAGTATTTT
>TRBV28|TRBD1|TRBJ1-6|-
CASSSTNRGRGSPLHF
TGTGCCAGCAGTTCCACCAACAGGGGGCGGGGTTCACCCCTCCACTTT
>TRBV7-9|TRBD1|TRBJ2-7|-
CASSGDSSYEQYF
TGTGCCAGCAGCGGGGACAGCTCCTACGAGCAGTACTTC
>TRBV4-1|-|TRBJ2-3|-
CASSQPRGGNGDTQYF
TGCGCCAGCAGCCAACCCCGTGGGGGAAATGGAGATACGCAGTATTTT
>TRBV5-4|TRBD2|TRBJ2-1|-
CASRQVAGGGNEQFF
TGTGCCAGCAGACAAGTAGCGGGAGGTGGCAATGAGCAGTTCTTC
>TRBV10-1|-|TRBJ1-1|few
CASSFGQTGRTEAFF
TGCGCCAGCAGTTTTGGACAGACAGGCCGCACTGAAGCTTTCTTT
>TRBV29-1|-|TRBJ2-5|once
CSVATRLGETQYF
TGCAGCGTAGCTACTAGGCTCGGAGAGACCCAGTACTTC
>TRBV6-1|TRBD2|TRBJ2-1|-
CASRRTSGVYNEQFF
TGTGCCAGCAGGAGGACTAGCGGGGTTTACAATGAGCAGTTCTTC
>TRBV5-1|-|TRBJ2-3|few
CASSFDTDTQYF
TGCGCCAGCAGCTTCGACACAGATACGCAGTATTTT
>TRBV6-5|-|TRBJ1-2|once
CASSFTGVAAYGYTF
TGTGCCAGCAGTTTTACCGGGGTCGCGGCCTATGGCTACACCTTC
>TRBV29-1|-|TRBJ2-7|-
CSVEGRASYEQYF
TGCAGCGTTGAGGGTAGGGCCTCCTACGAGCAGTACTTC
>TRBV7-6|-|TRBJ1-5|-
CASSRTGDSNQPQHF
TGTGCCAGCAGCCGCACAGGAGATAGCAATCAGCCCCAGCATTTT
>TRBV28|-|TRBJ2-7|-
CASSLGSAYEQYF
TGTGCCAGCAGTTTAGGATCGGCCTACGAGCAGTACTTC
>TRBV5-1|-|TRBJ1-6|-
CASSLSRNSYNSPLHF
TGCGCCAGCAGTTTGTCTCGGAACTCCTATAATTCACCCCTCCACTTT
>TRBV30|TRBD2|TRBJ2-3|-
CAWSAQRTSGKTDTQYF
TGTGCCTGGAGTGCACAAAGGACTAGCGGGAAGACAGATACGCAGTATTTT
>TRBV7-9|-|TRBJ2-5|once
CASSLNGEGTQYF
TGTGCCAGCAGCTTAAACGGGGAAGGGACCCAGTACTTC
>TRBV18|TRBD2|TRBJ2-1|-
CASSPLTSSGSSYNEQFF
TGTGCCAGCTCACCGCTGACTAGCTCTGGGAGCTCCTACAATGAGCAGTTCTTC